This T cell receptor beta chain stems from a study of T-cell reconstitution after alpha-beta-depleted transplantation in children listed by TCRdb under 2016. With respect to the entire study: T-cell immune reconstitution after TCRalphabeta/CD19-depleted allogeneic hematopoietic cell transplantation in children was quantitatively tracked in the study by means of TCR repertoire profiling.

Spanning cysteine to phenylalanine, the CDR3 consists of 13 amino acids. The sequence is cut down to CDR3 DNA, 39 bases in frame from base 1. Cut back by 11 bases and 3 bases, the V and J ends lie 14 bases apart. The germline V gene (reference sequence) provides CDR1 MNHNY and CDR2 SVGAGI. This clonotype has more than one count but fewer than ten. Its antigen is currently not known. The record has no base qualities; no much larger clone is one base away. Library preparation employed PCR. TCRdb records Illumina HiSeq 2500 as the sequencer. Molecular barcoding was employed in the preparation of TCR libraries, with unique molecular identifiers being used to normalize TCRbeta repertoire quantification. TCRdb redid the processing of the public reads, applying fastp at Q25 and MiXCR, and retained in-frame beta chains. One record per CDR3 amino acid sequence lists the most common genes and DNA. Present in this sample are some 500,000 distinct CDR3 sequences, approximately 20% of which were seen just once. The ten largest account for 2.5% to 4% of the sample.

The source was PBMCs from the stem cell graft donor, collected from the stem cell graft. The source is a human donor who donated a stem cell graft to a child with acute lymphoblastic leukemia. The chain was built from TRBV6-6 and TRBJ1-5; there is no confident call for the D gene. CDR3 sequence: CAVRAGINQPQHF. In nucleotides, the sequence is TGTGCCGTCCGCGCGGGGATCAATCAGCCCCAGCATTTT.